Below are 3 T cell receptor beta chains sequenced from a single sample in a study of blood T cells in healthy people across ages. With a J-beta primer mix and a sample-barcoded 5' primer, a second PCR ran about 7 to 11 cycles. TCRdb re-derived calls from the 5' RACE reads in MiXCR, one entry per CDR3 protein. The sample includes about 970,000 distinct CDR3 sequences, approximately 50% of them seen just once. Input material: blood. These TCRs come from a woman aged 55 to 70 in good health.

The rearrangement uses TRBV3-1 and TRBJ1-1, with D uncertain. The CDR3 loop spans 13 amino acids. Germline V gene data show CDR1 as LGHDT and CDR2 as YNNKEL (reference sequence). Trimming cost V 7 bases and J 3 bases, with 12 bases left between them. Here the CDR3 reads CASNGDGHTEAFF. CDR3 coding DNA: TGTGCCAGCAACGGCGATGGACACACTGAAGCTTTCTTT.

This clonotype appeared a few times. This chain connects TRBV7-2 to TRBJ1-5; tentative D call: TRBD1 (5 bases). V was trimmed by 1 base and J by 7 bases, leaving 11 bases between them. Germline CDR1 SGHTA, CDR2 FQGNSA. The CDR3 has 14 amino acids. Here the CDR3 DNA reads TGTGCCAGCAGCTTAGTTGCCAGGGTACAGCCCCAGCATTTT. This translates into CASSLVARVQPQHF.

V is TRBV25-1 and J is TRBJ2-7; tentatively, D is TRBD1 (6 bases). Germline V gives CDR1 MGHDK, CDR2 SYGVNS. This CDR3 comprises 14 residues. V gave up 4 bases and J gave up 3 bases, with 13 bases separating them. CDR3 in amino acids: CASSALRGSYEQYF. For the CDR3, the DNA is TGTGCCAGCAGTGCCCTCAGGGGAAGCTACGAGCAGTACTTC.